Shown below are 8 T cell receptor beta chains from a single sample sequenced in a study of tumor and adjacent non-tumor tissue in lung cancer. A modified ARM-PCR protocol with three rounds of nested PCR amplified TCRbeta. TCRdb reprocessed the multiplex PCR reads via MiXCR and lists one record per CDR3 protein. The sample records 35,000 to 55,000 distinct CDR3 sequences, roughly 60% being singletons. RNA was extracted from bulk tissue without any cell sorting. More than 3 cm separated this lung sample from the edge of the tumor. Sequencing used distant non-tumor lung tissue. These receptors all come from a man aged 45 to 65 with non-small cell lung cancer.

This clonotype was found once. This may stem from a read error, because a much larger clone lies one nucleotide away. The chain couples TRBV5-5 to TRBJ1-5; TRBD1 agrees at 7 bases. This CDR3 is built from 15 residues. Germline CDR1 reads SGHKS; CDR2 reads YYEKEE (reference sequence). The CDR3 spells CASSPGTVSDQPQHF. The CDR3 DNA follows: TGTGCCAGCAGCCCCGGGACAGTTAGCGATCAGCCCCAGCATTTT.

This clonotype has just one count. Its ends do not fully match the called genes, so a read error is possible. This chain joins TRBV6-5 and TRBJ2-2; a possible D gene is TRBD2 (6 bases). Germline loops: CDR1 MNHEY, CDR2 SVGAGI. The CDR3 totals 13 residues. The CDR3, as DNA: TGTGCCTGCAGTTACACGACGTCGGGGGAGTTGTTATTT. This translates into CACSYTTSGELLF.

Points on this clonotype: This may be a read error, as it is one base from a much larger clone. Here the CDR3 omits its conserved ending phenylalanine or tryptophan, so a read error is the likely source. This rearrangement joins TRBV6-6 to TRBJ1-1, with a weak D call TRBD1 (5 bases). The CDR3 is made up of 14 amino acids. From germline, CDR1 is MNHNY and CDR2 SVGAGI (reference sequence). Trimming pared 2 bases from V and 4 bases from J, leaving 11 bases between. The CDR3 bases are TGTGCCAGCAGTTACGACAGAGGGCGCACTGAAGCTTTCCTT. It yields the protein CASSYDRGRTEAFL.

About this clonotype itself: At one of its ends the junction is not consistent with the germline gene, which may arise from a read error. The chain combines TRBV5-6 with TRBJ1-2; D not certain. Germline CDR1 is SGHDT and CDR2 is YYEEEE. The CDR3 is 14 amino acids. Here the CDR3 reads CTSSLTLIENGYIF. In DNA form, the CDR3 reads TGTACCAGCAGCTTGACACTCATAGAGAATGGCTACATCTTC.

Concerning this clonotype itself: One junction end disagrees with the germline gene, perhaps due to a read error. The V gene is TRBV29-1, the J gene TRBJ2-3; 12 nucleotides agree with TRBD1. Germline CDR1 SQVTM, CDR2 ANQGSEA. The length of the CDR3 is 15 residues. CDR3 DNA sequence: TGCAGCGAGACCCCCGGGACAGGGGGCACAGATACCCAGTGTTTT. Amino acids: CSETPGTGGTDTQCF.

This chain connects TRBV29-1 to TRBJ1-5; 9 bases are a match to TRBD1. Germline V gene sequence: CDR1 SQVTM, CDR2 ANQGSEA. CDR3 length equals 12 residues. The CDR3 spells CVAGTGSQPQHF. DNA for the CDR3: TGCGTCGCTGGGACAGGGAGTCAGCCCCAGCATTTT. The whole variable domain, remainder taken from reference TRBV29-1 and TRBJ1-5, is SAVISQKPSRDICQRGTSLTIQCQVDSQVTMMFWYRQQPGQSLTLIATANQGSEATYESGFVIDKFPISRPNLTFSTLTVSNMSPEDSSIYLCVAGTGSQPQHFGDGTRLSIL.

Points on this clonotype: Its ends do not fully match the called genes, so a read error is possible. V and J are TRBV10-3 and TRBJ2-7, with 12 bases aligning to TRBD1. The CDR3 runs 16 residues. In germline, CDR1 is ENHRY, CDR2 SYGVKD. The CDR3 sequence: CAIGAGGTGGFYEHYF. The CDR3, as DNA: TGTGCCATCGGTGCGGGGGGGACAGGGGGCTTCTACGAGCACTACTTC.

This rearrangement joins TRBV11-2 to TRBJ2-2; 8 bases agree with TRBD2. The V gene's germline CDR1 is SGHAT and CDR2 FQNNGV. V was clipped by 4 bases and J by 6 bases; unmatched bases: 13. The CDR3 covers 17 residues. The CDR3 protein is CASSSSGGAFLAGELFF. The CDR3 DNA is TGTGCCAGCAGCTCGAGCGGGGGTGCCTTCTTAGCCGGGGAGCTGTTTTTT.